This T cell receptor (beta chain) was captured in a study of regulatory T cells in long-lasting Graves disease. The sample's time point: persistent/refractory GD, antithyroid drugs over 5 years with positive TRAb. Construction of the TCR library relied on RNA isolated from PBMCs. Building the TCR beta libraries relied on iRepertoire HTBI primers, and CDR3 regions underwent Arm-PCR. TCRdb re-analysed the multiplex PCR reads in MiXCR, keeping a single row per CDR3 protein. The sample yields hundreds of thousands of distinct CDR3 sequences, 20% to 25% seen once. This clonotype was picked up a small number of times. Antigen specificity is unknown. Unmatched junction bases numbered 9, after V lost 6 bases and J lost 4 bases. In germline, CDR1 is DFQATT, CDR2 SNEGSKA (reference sequence). This CDR3 spans 14 amino acids. The study's findings and limits: Accuracy was possibly reduced by small sample size. Exclusively peripheral blood, rather than thyroid tissue, was studied.

V usage is TRBV20-1 and J usage is TRBJ2-4; 7 bases are a match to TRBD2. This TCR came from a female donor with Graves disease. This specimen was peripheral blood mononuclear cells (PBMCs), taken when the disease was refractory, from a patient treated with antithyroid drugs. CDR3 DNA: TGCAGTGCCTCCCCTAGCGGAGGGAAAAACATTCAGTACTTC. It translates to CSASPSGGKNIQYF.